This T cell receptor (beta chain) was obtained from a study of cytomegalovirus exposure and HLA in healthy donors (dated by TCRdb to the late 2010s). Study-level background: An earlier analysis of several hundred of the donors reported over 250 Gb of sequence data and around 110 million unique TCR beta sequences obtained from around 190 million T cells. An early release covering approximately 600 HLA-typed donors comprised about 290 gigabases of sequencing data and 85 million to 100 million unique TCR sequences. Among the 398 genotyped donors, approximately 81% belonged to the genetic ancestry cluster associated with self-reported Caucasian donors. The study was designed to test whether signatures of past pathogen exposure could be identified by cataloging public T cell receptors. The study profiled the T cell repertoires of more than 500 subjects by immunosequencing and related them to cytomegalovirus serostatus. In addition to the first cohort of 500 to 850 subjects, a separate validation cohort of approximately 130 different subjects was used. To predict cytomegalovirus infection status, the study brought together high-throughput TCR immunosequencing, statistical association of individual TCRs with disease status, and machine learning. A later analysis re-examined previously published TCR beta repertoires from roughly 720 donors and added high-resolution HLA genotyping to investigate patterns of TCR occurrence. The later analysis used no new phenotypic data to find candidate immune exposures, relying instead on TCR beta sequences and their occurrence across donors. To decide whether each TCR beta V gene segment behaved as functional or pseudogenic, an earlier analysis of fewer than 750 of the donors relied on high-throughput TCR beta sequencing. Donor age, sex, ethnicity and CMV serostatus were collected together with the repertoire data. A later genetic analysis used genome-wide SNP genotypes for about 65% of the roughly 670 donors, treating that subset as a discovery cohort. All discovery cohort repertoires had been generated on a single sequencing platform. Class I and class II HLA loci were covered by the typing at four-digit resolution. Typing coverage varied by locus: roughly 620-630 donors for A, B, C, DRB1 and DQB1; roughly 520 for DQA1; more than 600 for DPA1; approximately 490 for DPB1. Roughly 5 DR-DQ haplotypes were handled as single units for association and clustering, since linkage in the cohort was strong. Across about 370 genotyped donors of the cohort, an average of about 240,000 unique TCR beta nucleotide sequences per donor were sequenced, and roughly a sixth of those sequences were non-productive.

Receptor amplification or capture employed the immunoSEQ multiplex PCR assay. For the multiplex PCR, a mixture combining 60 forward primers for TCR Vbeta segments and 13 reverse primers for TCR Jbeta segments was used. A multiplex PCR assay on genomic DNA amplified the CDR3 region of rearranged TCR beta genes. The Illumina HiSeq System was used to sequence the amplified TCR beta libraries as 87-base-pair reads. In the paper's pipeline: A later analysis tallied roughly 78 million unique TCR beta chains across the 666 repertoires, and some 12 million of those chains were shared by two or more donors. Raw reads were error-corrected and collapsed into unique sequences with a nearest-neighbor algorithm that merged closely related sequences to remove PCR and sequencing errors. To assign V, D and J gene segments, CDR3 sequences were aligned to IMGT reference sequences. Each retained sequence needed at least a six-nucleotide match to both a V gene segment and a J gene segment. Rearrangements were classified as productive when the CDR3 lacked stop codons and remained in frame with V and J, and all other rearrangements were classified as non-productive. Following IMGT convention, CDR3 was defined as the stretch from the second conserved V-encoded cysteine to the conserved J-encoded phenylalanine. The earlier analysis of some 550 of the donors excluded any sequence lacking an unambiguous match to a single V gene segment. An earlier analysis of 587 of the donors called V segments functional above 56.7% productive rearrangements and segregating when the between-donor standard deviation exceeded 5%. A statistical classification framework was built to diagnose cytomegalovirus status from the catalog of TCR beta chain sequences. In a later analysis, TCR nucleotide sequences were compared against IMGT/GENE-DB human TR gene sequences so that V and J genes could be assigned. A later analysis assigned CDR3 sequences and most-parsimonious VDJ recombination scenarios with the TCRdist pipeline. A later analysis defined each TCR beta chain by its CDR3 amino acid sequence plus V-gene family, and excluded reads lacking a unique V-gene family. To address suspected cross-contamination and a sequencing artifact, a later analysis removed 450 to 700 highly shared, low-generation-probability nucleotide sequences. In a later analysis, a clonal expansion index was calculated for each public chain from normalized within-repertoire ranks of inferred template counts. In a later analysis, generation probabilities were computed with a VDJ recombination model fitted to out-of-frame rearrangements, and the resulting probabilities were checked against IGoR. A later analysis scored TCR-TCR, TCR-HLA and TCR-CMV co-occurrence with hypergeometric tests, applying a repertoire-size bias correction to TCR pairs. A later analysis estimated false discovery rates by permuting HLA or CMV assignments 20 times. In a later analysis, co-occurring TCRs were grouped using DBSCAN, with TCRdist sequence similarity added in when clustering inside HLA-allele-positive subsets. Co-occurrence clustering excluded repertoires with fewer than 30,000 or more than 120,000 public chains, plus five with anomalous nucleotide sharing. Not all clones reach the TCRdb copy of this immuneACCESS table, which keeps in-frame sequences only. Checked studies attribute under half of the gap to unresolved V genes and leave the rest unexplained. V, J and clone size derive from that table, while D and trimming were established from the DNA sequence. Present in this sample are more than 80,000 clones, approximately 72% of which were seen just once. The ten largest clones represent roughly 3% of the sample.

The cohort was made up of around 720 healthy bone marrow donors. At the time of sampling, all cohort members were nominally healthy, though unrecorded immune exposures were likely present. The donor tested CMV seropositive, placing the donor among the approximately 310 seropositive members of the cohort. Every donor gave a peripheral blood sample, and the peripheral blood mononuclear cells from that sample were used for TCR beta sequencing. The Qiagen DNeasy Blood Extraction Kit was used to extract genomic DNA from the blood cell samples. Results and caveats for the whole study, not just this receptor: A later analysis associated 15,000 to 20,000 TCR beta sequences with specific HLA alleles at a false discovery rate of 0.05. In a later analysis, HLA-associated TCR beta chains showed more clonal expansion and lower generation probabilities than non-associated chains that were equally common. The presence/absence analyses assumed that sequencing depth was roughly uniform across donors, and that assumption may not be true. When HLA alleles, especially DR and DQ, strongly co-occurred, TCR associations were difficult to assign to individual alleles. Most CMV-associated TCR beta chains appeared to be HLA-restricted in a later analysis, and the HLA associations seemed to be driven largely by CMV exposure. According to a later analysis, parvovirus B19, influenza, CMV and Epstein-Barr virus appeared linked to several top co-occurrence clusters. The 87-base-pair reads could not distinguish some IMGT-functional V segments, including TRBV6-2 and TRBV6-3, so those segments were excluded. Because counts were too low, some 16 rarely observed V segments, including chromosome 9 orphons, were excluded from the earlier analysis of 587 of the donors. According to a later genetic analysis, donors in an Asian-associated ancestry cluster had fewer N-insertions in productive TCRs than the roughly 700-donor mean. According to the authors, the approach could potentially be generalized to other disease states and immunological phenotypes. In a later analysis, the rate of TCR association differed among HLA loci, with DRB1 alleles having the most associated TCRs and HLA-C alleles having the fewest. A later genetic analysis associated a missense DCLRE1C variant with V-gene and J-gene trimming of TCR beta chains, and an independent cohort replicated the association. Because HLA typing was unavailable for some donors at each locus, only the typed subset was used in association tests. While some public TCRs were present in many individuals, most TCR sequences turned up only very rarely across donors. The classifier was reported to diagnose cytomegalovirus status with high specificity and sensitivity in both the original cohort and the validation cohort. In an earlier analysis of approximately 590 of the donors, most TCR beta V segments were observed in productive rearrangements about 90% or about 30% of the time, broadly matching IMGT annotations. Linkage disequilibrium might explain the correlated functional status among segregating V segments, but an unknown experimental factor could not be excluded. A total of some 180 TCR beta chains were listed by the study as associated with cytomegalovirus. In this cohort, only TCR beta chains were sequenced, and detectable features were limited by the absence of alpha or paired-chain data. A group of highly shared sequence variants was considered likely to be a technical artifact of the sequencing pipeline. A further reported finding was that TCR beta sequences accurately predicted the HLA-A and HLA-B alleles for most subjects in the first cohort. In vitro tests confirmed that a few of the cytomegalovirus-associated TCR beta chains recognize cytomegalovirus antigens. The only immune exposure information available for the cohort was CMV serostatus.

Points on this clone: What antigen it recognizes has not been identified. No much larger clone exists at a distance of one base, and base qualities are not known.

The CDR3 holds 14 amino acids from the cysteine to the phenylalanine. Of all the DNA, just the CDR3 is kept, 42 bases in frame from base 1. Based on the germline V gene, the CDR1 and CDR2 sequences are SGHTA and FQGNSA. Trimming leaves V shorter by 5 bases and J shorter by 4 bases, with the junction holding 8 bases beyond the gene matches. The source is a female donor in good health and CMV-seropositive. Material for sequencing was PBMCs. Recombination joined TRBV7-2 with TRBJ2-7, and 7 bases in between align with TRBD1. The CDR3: CASSPLGQLYEQYF. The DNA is TGTGCCAGCAGCCCGCTGGGACAGTTATACGAGCAGTACTTC.